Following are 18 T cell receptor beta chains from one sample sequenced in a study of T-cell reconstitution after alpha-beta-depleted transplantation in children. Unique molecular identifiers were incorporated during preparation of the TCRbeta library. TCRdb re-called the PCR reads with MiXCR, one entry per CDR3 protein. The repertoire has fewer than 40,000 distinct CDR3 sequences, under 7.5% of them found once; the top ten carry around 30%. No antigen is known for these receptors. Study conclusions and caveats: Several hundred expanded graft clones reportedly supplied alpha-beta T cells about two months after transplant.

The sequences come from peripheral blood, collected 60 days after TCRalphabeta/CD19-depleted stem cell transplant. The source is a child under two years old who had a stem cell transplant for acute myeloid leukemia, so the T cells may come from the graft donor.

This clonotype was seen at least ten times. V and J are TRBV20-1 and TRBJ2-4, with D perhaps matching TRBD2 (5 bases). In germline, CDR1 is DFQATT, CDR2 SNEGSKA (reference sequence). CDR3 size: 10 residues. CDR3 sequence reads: CSVLGDIQYF. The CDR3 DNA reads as TGCAGCGTCCTGGGAGACATTCAGTACTTC.

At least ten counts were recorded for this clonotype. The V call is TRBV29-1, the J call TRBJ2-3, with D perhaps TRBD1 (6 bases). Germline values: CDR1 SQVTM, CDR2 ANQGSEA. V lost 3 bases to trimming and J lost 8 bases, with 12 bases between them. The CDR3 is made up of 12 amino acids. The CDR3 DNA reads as TGCAGCGTTGAGCTCCGAGGGGGTACGCAGTATTTT. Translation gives CSVELRGGTQYF.

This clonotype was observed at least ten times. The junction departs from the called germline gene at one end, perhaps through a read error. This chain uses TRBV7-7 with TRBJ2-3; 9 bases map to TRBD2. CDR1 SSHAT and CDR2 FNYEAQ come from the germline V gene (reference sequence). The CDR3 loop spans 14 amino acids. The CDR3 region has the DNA TGTGCTAGCAGCTCGGGACTAGCTGCAGATACGCAGTATTTT. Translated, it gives CASSSGLAADTQYF.

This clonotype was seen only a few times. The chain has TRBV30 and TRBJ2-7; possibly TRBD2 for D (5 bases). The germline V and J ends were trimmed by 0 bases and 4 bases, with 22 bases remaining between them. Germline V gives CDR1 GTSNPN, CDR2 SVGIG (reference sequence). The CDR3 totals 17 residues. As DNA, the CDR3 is TGTGCCTGGAGTGTAGACGGTATCACGGGGTATAGGTACGAGCAGTACTTC. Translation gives CAWSVDGITGYRYEQYF.

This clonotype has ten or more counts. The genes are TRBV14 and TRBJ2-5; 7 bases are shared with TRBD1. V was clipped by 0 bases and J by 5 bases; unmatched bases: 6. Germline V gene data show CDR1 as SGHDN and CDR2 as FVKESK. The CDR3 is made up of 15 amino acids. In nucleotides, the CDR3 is TGTGCCAGCAGCCAAGATTGGACAGGCTTGGAGACCCAGTACTTC. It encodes CASSQDWTGLETQYF.

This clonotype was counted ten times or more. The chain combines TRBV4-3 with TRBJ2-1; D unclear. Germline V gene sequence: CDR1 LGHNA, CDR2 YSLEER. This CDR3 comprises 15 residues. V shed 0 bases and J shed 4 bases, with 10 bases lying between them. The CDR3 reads CASSQDSWGYNEQFF. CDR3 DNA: TGCGCCAGCAGCCAAGATAGCTGGGGTTACAATGAGCAGTTCTTC.

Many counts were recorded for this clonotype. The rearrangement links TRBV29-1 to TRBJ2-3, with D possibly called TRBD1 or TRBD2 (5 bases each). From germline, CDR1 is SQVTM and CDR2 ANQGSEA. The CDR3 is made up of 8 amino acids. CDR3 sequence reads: CGGDTQYF. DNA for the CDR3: TGCGGGGGAGATACGCAGTATTTT.

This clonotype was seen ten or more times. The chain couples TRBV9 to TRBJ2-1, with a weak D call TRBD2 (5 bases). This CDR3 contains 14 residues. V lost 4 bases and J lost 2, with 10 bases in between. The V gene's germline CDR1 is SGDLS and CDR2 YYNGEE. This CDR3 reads CASSRGGPYNEQFF. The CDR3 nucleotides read TGTGCCAGCAGCAGAGGAGGTCCCTACAATGAGCAGTTCTTC.

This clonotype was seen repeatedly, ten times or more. The CDR3 DNA sequence: TGTGCCAGCAGCCAGCAGGGGGCGAGCACAGATACGCAGTATTTT. Its translation: CASSQQGASTDTQYF. V gene TRBV3-1 combines with J gene TRBJ2-3, with 8 nucleotides matching TRBD1. The CDR3 sequence is 15 residues long. V was clipped by 3 bases and J by 0 bases; unmatched bases: 2. Germline V gene sequence: CDR1 LGHDT, CDR2 YNNKEL (reference sequence).

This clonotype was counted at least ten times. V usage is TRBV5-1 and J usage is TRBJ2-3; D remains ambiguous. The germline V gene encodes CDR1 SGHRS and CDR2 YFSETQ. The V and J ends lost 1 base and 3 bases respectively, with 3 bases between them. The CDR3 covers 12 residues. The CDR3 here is CASSLRTDTQYF. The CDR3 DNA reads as TGCGCCAGCAGCTTGAGGACAGATACGCAGTATTTT. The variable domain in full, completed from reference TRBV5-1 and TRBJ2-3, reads KAGVTQTPRYLIKTRGQQVTLSCSPISGHRSVSWYQQTPGQGLQFLFEYFSETQRNKGNFPGRFSGRQFSNSRSEMNVSTLELGDSALYLCASSLRTDTQYFGPGTRLTVL.

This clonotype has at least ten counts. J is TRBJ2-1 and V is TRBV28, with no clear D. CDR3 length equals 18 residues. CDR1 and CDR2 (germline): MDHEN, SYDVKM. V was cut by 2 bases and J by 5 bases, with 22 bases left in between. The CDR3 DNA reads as TGTGCCAGCAGTTTAGGTGGGTTGGCAAGCCCACCGGACAATGAGCAGTTCTTC. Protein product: CASSLGGLASPPDNEQFF.

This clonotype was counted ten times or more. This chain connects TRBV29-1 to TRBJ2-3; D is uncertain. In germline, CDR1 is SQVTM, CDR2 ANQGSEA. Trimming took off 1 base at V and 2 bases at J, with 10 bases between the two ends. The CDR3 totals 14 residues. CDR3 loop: CSVEGGSYTDTQYF. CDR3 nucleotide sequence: TGCAGCGTTGAAGGGGGTTCTTACACAGATACGCAGTATTTT.

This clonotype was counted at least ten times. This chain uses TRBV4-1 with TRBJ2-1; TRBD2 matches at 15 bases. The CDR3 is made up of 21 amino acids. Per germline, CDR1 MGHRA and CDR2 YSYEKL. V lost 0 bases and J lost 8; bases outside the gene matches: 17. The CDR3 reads CASSQDLPGLAGGPWGHEQFF. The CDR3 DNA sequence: TGCGCCAGCAGCCAAGATCTGCCCGGACTAGCGGGAGGGCCTTGGGGTCATGAGCAGTTCTTC.

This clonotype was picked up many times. The CDR3 protein is CASTVLRSDTQYF. The CDR3 bases are TGTGCCAGCACCGTTTTGCGGTCAGATACGCAGTATTTT. The chain recombines TRBV7-2 with TRBJ2-3; no definite D call. V was pared by 7 bases and J by 4 bases, with 12 bases between. The CDR3 runs to 13 residues. Germline V gene lookup returns CDR1 SGHTA and CDR2 FQGNSA.

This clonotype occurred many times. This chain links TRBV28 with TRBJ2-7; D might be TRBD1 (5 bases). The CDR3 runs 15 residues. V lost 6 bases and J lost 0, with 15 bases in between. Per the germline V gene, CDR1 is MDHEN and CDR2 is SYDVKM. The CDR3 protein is CASSPAGQGSYEQYF. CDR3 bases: TGTGCCAGCAGCCCTGCCGGGCAGGGCTCCTACGAGCAGTACTTC. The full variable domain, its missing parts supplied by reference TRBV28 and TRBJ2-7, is DVKVTQSSRYLVKRTGEKVFLECVQDMDHENMFWYRQDPGLGLRLIYFSYDVKMKEKGDIPEGYSVSREKKERFSLILESASTNQTSMYLCASSPAGQGSYEQYFGPGTRLTVT.

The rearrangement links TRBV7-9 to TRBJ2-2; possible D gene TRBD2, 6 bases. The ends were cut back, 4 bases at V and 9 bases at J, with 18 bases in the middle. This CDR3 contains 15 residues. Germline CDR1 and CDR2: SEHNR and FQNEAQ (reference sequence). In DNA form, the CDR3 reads TGTGCCAGCAGCTCCGTGGGACTTCGTATCCGGGAGCTGTTTTTT. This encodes CASSSVGLRIRELFF.

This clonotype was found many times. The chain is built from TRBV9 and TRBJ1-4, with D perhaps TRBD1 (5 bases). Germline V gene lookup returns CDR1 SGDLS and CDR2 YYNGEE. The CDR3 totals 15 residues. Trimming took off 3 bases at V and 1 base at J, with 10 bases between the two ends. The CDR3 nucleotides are TGTGCCAGCAGCGAATGGGGGAAAACTAATGAAAAACTGTTTTTT. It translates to CASSEWGKTNEKLFF.

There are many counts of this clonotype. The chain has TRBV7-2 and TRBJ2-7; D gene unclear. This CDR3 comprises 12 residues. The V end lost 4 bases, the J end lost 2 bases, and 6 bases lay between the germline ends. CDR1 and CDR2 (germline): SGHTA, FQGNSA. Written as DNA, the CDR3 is TGTGCCAGCAGCTCCGCGCCCTACGAGCAGTACTTC. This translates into CASSSAPYEQYF. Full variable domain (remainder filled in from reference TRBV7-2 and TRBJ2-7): GAGVSQSPSNKVTEKGKDVELRCDPISGHTALYWYRQSLGQGLEFLIYFQGNSAPDKSGLPSDRFSAERTGGSVSTLTIQRTQQEDSAVYLCASSSAPYEQYFGPGTRLTVT.